Below are 2 T cell receptor beta chains sequenced from a single sample in a study of monozygotic twins with inflammatory bowel disease. From the 5' RACE reads, TCRdb lists one entry per CDR3 protein and no DNA. The listing contains more than 300,000 distinct CDR3 sequences. Input material: blood. These receptors were collected from a human donor with ulcerative colitis or Crohn's disease, or a healthy co-twin of an affected twin (not recorded which).

This rearrangement joins TRBV5-1 to TRBJ1-2; TCRdb selects TRBD1, and the lack of DNA leaves this call unchecked. This CDR3 is 16 amino acids long. Germline V gene lookup returns CDR1 SGHRS and CDR2 YFSETQ. This CDR3 is CASSTEMTGLSSGYTF.

The chain recombines TRBV4-3 with TRBJ1-2; there is no DNA to check the TCRdb D call of TRBD1. The CDR3 has 12 amino acids. The germline V gene has CDR1 LGHNA and CDR2 YSLEER. This CDR3 reads CASRTGGDGYTF.